Below, 17 T cell receptor beta chains from the same sample are listed, as sequenced in a study of vaccination and CD4 T cells after COVID-19. Cultured CD4+ T cells had their DNA profiled by the Oncomine TCR Beta short-read assay. One entry per CDR3 protein results from TCRdb running MiXCR on the PCR reads. The profile covers more than 10,000 distinct CDR3 sequences, with roughly 76% appearing a single time and 20% to 25% taken by the ten largest. Indicated treatment: roughly nine-day PBMC culture with coronavirus spike peptide pools or control peptides (ViraFEST assay). No antigen has been assigned to these receptors. Material for sequencing was CD4+ T cells from blood, cultured in vitro. These receptors all stem from a human donor who had recovered from COVID-19.

There are a few counts of this clonotype. V gene TRBV6-1 combines with J gene TRBJ1-5; possibly TRBD1 for D (5 bases). The germline CDR1 and CDR2 sequences are MNHNS and SASEGT. Trimming left V 6 bases short and J 4 bases short, with 19 bases between. This CDR3 has 16 amino acids. The CDR3 region has the DNA TGTGCCAGCAGGGGGGGAGGGGCAGGAGGAAATCAGCCCCAGCATTTT. Its protein is CASRGGGAGGNQPQHF.

This clonotype was seen a handful of times. The chain has TRBV20-1 and TRBJ2-5; 11 bases map to TRBD2. Trimming at V came to 5 bases and at J to 9 bases, leaving 17 bases not matched to a gene. CDR3 length equals 16 residues. CDR1 is DFQATT and CDR2 is SNEGSKA in the germline V gene (reference sequence). In DNA form, the CDR3 reads TGCAGTGCTCTTCCTCTCACTAGCGGGGGACGTAGAGCCCAGTACTTC. Its protein is CSALPLTSGGRRAQYF.

J is TRBJ1-6 and V is TRBV2; D possibly corresponds to TRBD1 (5 bases). Germline V CDR1 and CDR2: SNHLY, FYNNEI. Trimming stripped 4 bases from V and 8 bases from J, with 9 bases between. The CDR3 runs 13 residues. CDR3 in amino acids: CASSGQGDSPLHF. The CDR3, as DNA: TGTGCCAGCAGTGGCCAGGGAGATTCACCCCTCCACTTT.

This chain joins TRBV6-2 or TRBV6-3 and TRBJ2-2; D is unclear. Deletions cut 7 bases from V and 3 bases from J, with 6 bases between. CDR3 length equals 12 residues. CDR1 and CDR2 from the germline V gene are MNHEY and SVGEGT. CDR3 sequence reads: CASMAYTGELFF. In DNA, the CDR3 is TGTGCCAGCATGGCGTACACCGGGGAGCTGTTTTTT.

The chain has TRBV7-8 and TRBJ1-1; maybe TRBD1 (6 bases). Germline V gene lookup returns CDR1 SGHVS and CDR2 FQNEAQ. Trimming left V 0 bases short and J 11 bases short, with 16 bases between. The CDR3 totals 14 residues. The CDR3 region has the DNA TGTGCCAGCAGCTTAGCGGGGGCAGGGGATGGGGCTTTCTTT. This codes for CASSLAGAGDGAFF.

This clonotype was seen a single time. The chain links TRBV12-3 or TRBV12-4 to TRBJ2-5; the D gene is possibly TRBD1 (7 bases). The CDR3 covers 13 residues. The V gene lost 6 bases and the J gene lost 5 bases, with 13 bases spanning the gap. In nucleotides, the CDR3 is TGTGCCAGCAGGCAGGGGGGAGTGGAGACCCAGTACTTC. Translating gives CASRQGGVETQYF.

This chain links TRBV19 with TRBJ1-2; a possible D gene is TRBD1 (5 bases). Germline values: CDR1 LNHDA, CDR2 SQIVND (reference sequence). V dropped 6 bases and J dropped 4 bases, with 24 bases sitting between them. CDR3 length: 17 residues. CDR3: CASSPKRGGFDSYGYTF. CDR3 nucleotides: TGTGCCAGTAGCCCCAAGCGGGGGGGGTTCGACTCCTATGGCTACACCTTC.

This sequence joins TRBV5-1 and TRBJ1-2; tentative D call: TRBD1 (6 bases). CDR3 length: 15 amino acids. In germline, CDR1 is SGHRS, CDR2 YFSETQ. The ends were cut back, 0 bases at V and 3 bases at J, with 12 bases in the middle. CDR3 sequence reads: CASSLGDKGYYGYTF. Here the CDR3 DNA reads TGCGCCAGCAGCTTGGGGGACAAGGGGTACTATGGCTACACCTTC.

The chain couples TRBV7-2 to TRBJ2-5; 9 bases are a match to TRBD2. V trimming: 1 base; J trimming: 5 bases; junction bases outside the gene matches: 2. The germline gives CDR1 SGHTA, CDR2 FQGNSA. CDR3 length: 14 residues. Written as DNA, the CDR3 is TGTGCCAGCAGCTTAGGGCGGGGGGGGGAGACCCAGTACTTC. It translates to CASSLGRGGETQYF. The whole variable domain, remainder taken from reference TRBV7-2 and TRBJ2-5, is GAGVSQSPSNKVTEKGKDVELRCDPISGHTALYWYRQSLGQGLEFLIYFQGNSAPDKSGLPSDRFSAERTGGSVSTLTIQRTQQEDSAVYLCASSLGRGGETQYFGPGTRLLVL.

The chain uses TRBV27 and TRBJ1-5; maybe TRBD1 (5 bases). CDR1 and CDR2 (germline): MNHEY, SMNVEV (reference sequence). The CDR3 spans 15 residues. Deletions cut 2 bases from V and 3 bases from J, with 11 bases between. CDR3 DNA sequence: TGTGCCAGCAGTTTAGCCGGGGCGTACAATCAGCCCCAGCATTTT. This translates into CASSLAGAYNQPQHF.

CDR3 DNA: TGTGCCAGCAGTGGCCGACAGGGGTCCACAGATACGCAGTATTTT. Amino acids: CASSGRQGSTDTQYF. The rearrangement links TRBV6-1 to TRBJ2-3, with 8 bases fitting TRBD1. Trimming cost V 4 bases and J 2 bases; bases outside gene matches: 5. This CDR3 contains 15 residues. Germline CDR1 MNHNS, CDR2 SASEGT.

This chain links TRBV6-1 with TRBJ1-6, with TRBD1 matching 7 bases. With V trimmed by 8 bases and J by 7 bases, 8 bases remained unmatched. The CDR3 runs to 14 residues. CDR1 MNHNS and CDR2 SASEGT come from the germline V gene. For the CDR3, the DNA is TGTGCCAGCGGGGACAGCCGAGGGAATTCACCCCTCCACTTT. Translation: CASGDSRGNSPLHF.

Only a few counts were recorded for this clonotype. This chain uses TRBV7-2 with TRBJ1-6; D is uncertain. CDR3 length equals 13 residues. In germline, CDR1 is SGHTA, CDR2 FQGNSA. V lost 7 bases to trimming and J lost 8 bases, with 12 bases between them. The CDR3: CASIRGMDSPLHF. The CDR3 DNA follows: TGTGCCAGCATCCGGGGAATGGATTCACCCCTCCACTTT.

This clonotype was seen only a few times. This chain joins TRBV7-2 and TRBJ1-2; 11 nucleotides agree with TRBD1. V lost 2 bases, J lost 5 bases, and 4 bases stayed unmatched. This CDR3 contains 15 residues. Looked up from germline, CDR1 is SGHTA and CDR2 is FQGNSA. The CDR3 bases are TGTGCCAGCAGCTTACTCGGGACAGGGGGATATGGCTACACCTTC. This gives the protein CASSLLGTGGYGYTF. Full variable domain (remainder filled in from reference TRBV7-2 and TRBJ1-2): GAGVSQSPSNKVTEKGKDVELRCDPISGHTALYWYRQSLGQGLEFLIYFQGNSAPDKSGLPSDRFSAERTGGSVSTLTIQRTQQEDSAVYLCASSLLGTGGYGYTFGSGTRLTVV.

The chain is built from TRBV20-1 and TRBJ2-7; D gene ambiguous. The germline V and J ends were trimmed by 2 bases and 3 bases, with 8 bases remaining between them. Germline V gene lookup returns CDR1 DFQATT and CDR2 SNEGSKA (reference sequence). There are 12 residues in the CDR3. The CDR3 DNA reads TGCAGTGCTAGACCCGGGCACTACGAGCAGTACTTC. Translated, it gives CSARPGHYEQYF.

The rearrangement uses TRBV18 and TRBJ2-7, with 7 bases that match TRBD2. The CDR3 has 17 amino acids. The germline V gene has CDR1 KGHSH and CDR2 LQKENI. Trimming cost V 0 bases and J 5 bases; bases outside gene matches: 13. For the CDR3, the DNA is TGTGCCAGCTCACCACCGGACATTTGGCGGGGGACCCACGAGCAGTACTTC. Amino acids: CASSPPDIWRGTHEQYF.

This chain uses TRBV7-2 with TRBJ1-2; no definite D call. Trimming removed 6 bases from V and 0 bases from J, with 5 bases in between. The CDR3 consists of 12 residues. Germline V gene data show CDR1 as SGHTA and CDR2 as FQGNSA. CDR3 DNA sequence: TGTGCCAGCAGTGGTACTAACTATGGCTACACCTTC. It encodes CASSGTNYGYTF.